Listed below are T cell receptor beta chains from one sample, sequenced in a study of monozygotic twins with inflammatory bowel disease. Following a re-call of the 5' RACE reads, TCRdb has one entry per CDR3 protein and lacks DNA. Its clone listing holds 210,000 or so distinct CDR3 sequences. Sample: blood. These receptors all stem from a human donor with ulcerative colitis or Crohn's disease, or a healthy co-twin of an affected twin (not recorded which). Both conserved end residues are part of each CDR3. Fields, in order: V gene, J gene, CDR3 protein.

TRBV7-8	TRBJ2-1	CASSPGVGLGGNEQFF
TRBV5-1	TRBJ1-1	CASRLLTESTEAFF
TRBV20-1	TRBJ2-7	CSAPSPSGRQGEQYF
TRBV6-5	TRBJ2-5	CASSYSRKREETQYF
TRBV18	TRBJ1-2	CASSLVQGDDYGYTF
TRBV27	TRBJ2-7	CASGLLGLSYEQYF
TRBV3-1	TRBJ2-1	CASSQEGGRYNEQFF
TRBV10-3	TRBJ2-1	CAISSGGVSNEQFF
TRBV27	TRBJ2-7	CASSSRRSYEQYF
TRBV2	TRBJ1-5	CASRQTENQPQHF
TRBV11-2	TRBJ2-1	CASSLEQGNEQFF
TRBV10-3	TRBJ1-5	CAIGAQGNSNQPQHF
TRBV27	TRBJ2-3	CASSAFGIPQGAEDTQYF
TRBV7-9	TRBJ2-7	CASSEPSRGPHSYEQYF
TRBV7-6	TRBJ2-7	CASSLALGGESYEQYF
TRBV24-1	TRBJ2-2	CATSDREPRALAGELFF
TRBV12-3/TRBV12-4	TRBJ1-6	CASSFRDRATSPLHF
TRBV7-2	TRBJ1-2	CASSLALGRRVTF
TRBV29-1	TRBJ2-7	CSVRTSEDYEQYF
TRBV4-3	TRBJ1-4	CASSQDNRQGREKLFF
TRBV11-2	TRBJ1-4	CASSSGHLKGEKLFF
TRBV11-1	TRBJ2-3	CASSLQTGLAGVTDTQYF
TRBV24-1	TRBJ2-7	CATSDSLPGEQYF
TRBV5-1	TRBJ2-1	CASSLEGGVSSYNEQFF
TRBV4-1	TRBJ2-1	CASSQSSGGRYNEQFF
TRBV7-9	TRBJ1-3	CASGPYSGNTIYF
TRBV5-1	TRBJ1-1	CASSLAGAYTEAFF
TRBV27	TRBJ1-1	CASSLKGGGGLMNTEAFF
TRBV30	TRBJ2-3	CAWRPGLATDTQYF
TRBV28	TRBJ2-1	CASSFAMAYNEQFF
TRBV27	TRBJ2-7	CASSSTGAYEQYF